This entry is about one T cell receptor (beta chain). Per the authors' pipeline: Reference gene primer amplification gave nucleated cell count estimates. Sequencing was performed with immunoSEQ multiplex PCR; in TCRdb, only in-frame clones are kept and a portion is missing. That table is the source of V, J and clone size, and D and trimming were worked out from the DNA. The sample lists roughly 190,000 clones, 70% to 80% seen once, with under 15% in the top ten. This sample stems from a study of blood T cell repertoires in COVID-19. About the research overall: Researchers got acute and convalescent COVID-19 samples from the United States, Italy and Spain. T cells, B-cell-depleted T cells, or PBMCs provided the cDNA or gDNA that served as material.

The CDR3 sequence is 13 residues long. Germline V CDR1 and CDR2: GTSNPN, SVGIG (reference sequence). The V gene end was trimmed by 3 bases and the J gene end by 4 bases; junction bases not matched to a gene: 5. The chain links TRBV30 to TRBJ1-2; 7 bases fit TRBD1. The clonotype was recovered from a woman in her 50s with acute or convalescent COVID-19. Material: peripheral blood. CDR3 DNA: TGTGCCTGGAGGAGACAGGGAATCTATGGCTACACCTTC. Translation: CAWRRQGIYGYTF.